The subject of this entry is one T cell receptor beta chain. As yet, its antigen is unknown. Using immunoSEQ multiplex PCR, the repertoire was profiled, and TCRdb retains in-frame clones only, with some absent. The sample yields just over 60,000 clones, 88% seen once. This specimen belongs to a study of PD-1 blockade in classical Hodgkin lymphoma. Across the whole study: Patients got intravenous nivolumab 3 mg/kg every 2 weeks.

Study observations and caveats: There was a significant rise in CD4+ TCR diversity by C4D1, with no such rise for CD8+. Newly diagnosed patients reportedly had lower baseline TCR diversity than healthy donors.

Germline V gives CDR1 LNHDA, CDR2 SQIVND (reference sequence). The V end was cut by 7 bases, the J end by 11 bases, with 24 bases between. CDR3 size: 15 residues. Every single patient, without exception, relapsed after autologous stem cell transplantation, and brentuximab vedotin exposure varied. This clonotype originated in a human donor with classical Hodgkin lymphoma. The gene calls are TRBV19 and TRBJ1-5; the D gene is possibly TRBD1 (6 bases). The material sequenced was peripheral blood mononuclear cells (PBMCs), taken at baseline. The chain's CDR3 is CASTLGGGYRQAQHF. CDR3 bases: TGTGCCAGTACCCTAGGCGGGGGCTACAGGCAGGCCCAGCATTTT.